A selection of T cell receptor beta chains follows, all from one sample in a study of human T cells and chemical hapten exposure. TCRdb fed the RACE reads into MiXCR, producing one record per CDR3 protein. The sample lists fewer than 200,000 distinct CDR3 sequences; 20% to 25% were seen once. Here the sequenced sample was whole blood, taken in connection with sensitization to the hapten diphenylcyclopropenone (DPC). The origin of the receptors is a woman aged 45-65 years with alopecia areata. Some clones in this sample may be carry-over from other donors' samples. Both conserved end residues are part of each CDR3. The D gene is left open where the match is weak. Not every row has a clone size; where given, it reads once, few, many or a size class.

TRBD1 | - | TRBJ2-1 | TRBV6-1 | TGTGCCAGCGGGAATCCGGGACAGGGGGCATGGGAGCAGTTCTTC | CASGNPGQGAWEQFF
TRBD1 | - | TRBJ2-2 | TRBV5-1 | TGCGCCAGCAGCTTCGGCGACAGGGACACCGGGGAGCTGTTTTTT | CASSFGDRDTGELFF
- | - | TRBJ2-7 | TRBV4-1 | TGCGCCAGCAGCCAAGGTTTAGGGGTGGAGAGGGGCGAGCAGTACTTC | CASSQGLGVERGEQYF
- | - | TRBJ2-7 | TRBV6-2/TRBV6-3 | TGTGCCAGCAGTTACGGCGGCCCGGGGGAGCAGTACTTC | CASSYGGPGEQYF
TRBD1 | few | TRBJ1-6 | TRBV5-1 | TGCGCCAGCAGAGGTGACAGGGGATTCTCGGATTCCTATAATTCACCCCTCCACTTT | CASRGDRGFSDSYNSPLHF
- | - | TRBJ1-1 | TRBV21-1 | TGTGCCAGCAGCAAAGTTTCCGGGACAGGGCTAATGAACACTGAAGCTTTCTTT | CASSKVSGTGLMNTEAFF
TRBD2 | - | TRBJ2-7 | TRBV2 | TGTGCCAGCAGTGGGACTAGCTACGAGCAGTACTTC | CASSGTSYEQYF
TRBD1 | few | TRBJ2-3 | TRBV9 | TGTGCCAGCAGCGTTCCCCGGACAGGGTCGGGAGATACGCAGTATTTT | CASSVPRTGSGDTQYF
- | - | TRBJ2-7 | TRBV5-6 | TGTGCCAGCAGCTTACGAGGGTTGGACGAGCAGTACTTC | CASSLRGLDEQYF
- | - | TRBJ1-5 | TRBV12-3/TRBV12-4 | TGTGCCAGCAGTTTAAGTAGGCTGAACTTCCAGCCCCAGCATTTT | CASSLSRLNFQPQHF
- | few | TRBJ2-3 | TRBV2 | TGTGCCAGCAGTCCCTGGGATCTAACAGATACGCAGTATTTT | CASSPWDLTDTQYF
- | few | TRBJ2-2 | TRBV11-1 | TGTGCCAGCAGCTTACAGGATTTTCGAGGGGAGAACACCGGGGAGCTGTTTTTT | CASSLQDFRGENTGELFF
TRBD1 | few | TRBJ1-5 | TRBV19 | TGTGCCAGTAGTCCATCCCCGTGGAGGGGGCGATTTCAGCCCCAGCATTTT | CASSPSPWRGRFQPQHF
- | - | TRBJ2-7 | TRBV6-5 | TGTGCCAGCAGCCCACTTGGCTCCTACGAGCAGTACTTC | CASSPLGSYEQYF
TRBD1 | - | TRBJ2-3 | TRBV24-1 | TGTGCCACCAGTGATTACTACCGGGACAGCTCTAGCACAGATACGCAGTATTTT | CATSDYYRDSSSTDTQYF
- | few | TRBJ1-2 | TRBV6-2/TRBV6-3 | TGTGCCAGCAGTTATTACAGGGCAACCGTGGATGGCTACACCTTC | CASSYYRATVDGYTF
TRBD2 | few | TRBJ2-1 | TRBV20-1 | TGCAGTGCTAGGCCGGGACTAGCGGGAGGCCCACCGTTCTTC | CSARPGLAGGPPFF
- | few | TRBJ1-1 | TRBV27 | TGTGCCAGCAGTTTTGCGGGGGCGCGGTCTTTCTTT | CASSFAGARSFF
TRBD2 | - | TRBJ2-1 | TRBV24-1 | TGTGCCACCAGTGATCCGGGAGGGCCGGACAATGAGCAGTTCTTC | CATSDPGGPDNEQFF
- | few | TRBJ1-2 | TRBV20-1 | TGCAGTGTCCAAGGGACATCACAGATCTATGGCTACACCTTC | CSVQGTSQIYGYTF
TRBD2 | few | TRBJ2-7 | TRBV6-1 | TGTGCCAGCAGTGAACAGACATCTAGCGGCCCCACAAAGTTC | CASSEQTSSGPTKF
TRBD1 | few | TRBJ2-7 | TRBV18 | TGTGCCAGCTCCCTCCGAGGACAGGGCGAGCAGTACTTC | CASSLRGQGEQYF
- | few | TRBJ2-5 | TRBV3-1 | TGTGCCAGCAGCCAAGGACTAGTACCGGCCGGTACTAAAGAGACCCAGTACTTC | CASSQGLVPAGTKETQYF
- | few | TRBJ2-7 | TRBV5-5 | TGTGCCAGCAGCCAAGGACCGATCACCTACGAGCAGTACTTC | CASSQGPITYEQYF